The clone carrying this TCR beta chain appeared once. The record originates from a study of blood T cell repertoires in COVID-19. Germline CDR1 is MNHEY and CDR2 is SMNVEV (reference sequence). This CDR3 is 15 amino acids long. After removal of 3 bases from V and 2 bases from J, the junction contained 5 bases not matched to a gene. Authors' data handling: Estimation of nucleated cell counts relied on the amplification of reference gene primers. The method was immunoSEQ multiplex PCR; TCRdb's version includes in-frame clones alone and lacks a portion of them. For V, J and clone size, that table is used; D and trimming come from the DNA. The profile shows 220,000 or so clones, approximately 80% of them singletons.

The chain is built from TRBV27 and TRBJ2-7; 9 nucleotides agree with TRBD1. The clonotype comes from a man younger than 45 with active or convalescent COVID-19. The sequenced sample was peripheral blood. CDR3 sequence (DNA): TGTGCCAGCAGTTTGGCTACAGGGGGCACCTACGAGCAGTACTTC. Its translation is CASSLATGGTYEQYF.